This TCR beta chain was captured by sequencing in a study of CD8+ T cells in alopecia areata. Study information: The drug, oral tofacitinib, was given to treated patients at 5 to 10 mg twice daily. Study outcomes and limitations: Normal scalp had lower clonality than lesional scalp, with alopecia totalis/universalis lesions showing this most strongly. Many expanded lesional clones persisted in scalp and blood during tofacitinib treatment.

Trimming removed 3 bases from V and 5 bases from J, with 7 bases in between. CDR1 and CDR2 from the germline V gene are SGHAT and FQNNGV. The CDR3 covers 13 residues. The sequencing template was cDNA reverse transcribed from extracted RNA. TCRdb's copy holds only in-frame clones and misses some; the assay was immunoSEQ multiplex PCR. The table has about 210,000 clones, under 70% seen once. Turning to this clone: Its antigen is unknown.

Described treatment: oral pan-JAK inhibitor, 5-10 mg twice daily. The chain employs TRBV11-2 and TRBJ2-2; no definite D call. Specimen: CD4+ T cells sorted from blood, collected at week 4, from a patient treated with tofacitinib. The sequence was collected from a human donor with alopecia areata. The CDR3 loop reads CASSFSRTGELFF. CDR3 sequence (DNA): TGTGCCAGCAGCTTTTCCCGGACCGGGGAGCTGTTTTTT.